Listed below are T cell receptor beta chains from one sample, sequenced in a study of blood T cell repertoires in COVID-19. Assay: immunoSEQ multiplex PCR; the TCRdb copy retains only in-frame clones and omits some. The sample lists around 250,000 clones; under 95% were seen once. Sequenced: PBMCs or T cells enriched from blood (not recorded which). The receptors derive from a man aged 40-49 years who had been exposed to COVID-19. Each CDR3 is given with its conserved first and last residue. The D gene is left open where the match is weak. The size entry is marked missing in some rows and otherwise reads once, few, many or a size class.

V: TRBV7-9
size: -
J: TRBJ1-4
D: TRBD1
DNA: TGTGCCAGCAGCCCGACGGGACAGTGGAATGAAAAACTGTTTTTT
CDR3: CASSPTGQWNEKLFF

V: TRBV4-1
size: -
J: TRBJ1-2
D: TRBD1
DNA: TGCGCCAGCAGCCAAGATGGGACAGGGGGGAACTATGGCTACACCTTC
CDR3: CASSQDGTGGNYGYTF

V: TRBV28
size: -
J: TRBJ2-5
D: TRBD1
DNA: TGTGCCAGCAGTTTATCTCTGGGAGGGGGACAGGGAGGAGAGACCCAGTACTTC
CDR3: CASSLSLGGGQGGETQYF

V: TRBV11-3
size: -
J: TRBJ1-5
D: -
DNA: TGTGCCAGCAGCTTAGGGGGGGGACCCAATCAGCCCCAGCATTTT
CDR3: CASSLGGGPNQPQHF

V: TRBV27
size: -
J: TRBJ1-6
D: TRBD1
DNA: TGTGCCAGCAGAGTAACAGGGGGCGCAAACTCACCCCTCCACTTT
CDR3: CASRVTGGANSPLHF

V: TRBV21-1
size: -
J: TRBJ2-7
D: -
DNA: TGTGCCAGCAGCACTTTGATGAGTGGCTCCTACGAGCAGTACTTC
CDR3: CASSTLMSGSYEQYF

V: TRBV29-1
size: -
J: TRBJ2-2
D: TRBD1
DNA: TGCAGCTTCCAACAGGGGTCCGGGGAGCTGTTTTTT
CDR3: CSFQQGSGELFF

V: TRBV30
size: -
J: TRBJ1-1
D: -
DNA: TGTGCCTGGAGTCGCCTACGTCAGGGGAACACTGAAGCTTTCTTT
CDR3: CAWSRLRQGNTEAFF

V: TRBV7-3
size: few
J: TRBJ2-1
D: -
DNA: TGTGCCAGCAGCTTCGGGACTTTCAATGAGCAGTTCTTC
CDR3: CASSFGTFNEQFF

V: TRBV30
size: -
J: TRBJ1-6
D: TRBD1
DNA: TGTGCCTGGAGTCCCCAGACAGGGGGCTCCTATAATTCACCCCTCCACTTT
CDR3: CAWSPQTGGSYNSPLHF

V: TRBV2
size: -
J: TRBJ2-1
D: TRBD2
DNA: TGTGCCAGCAGTGAATCCCCGGGGACTAGCGGGAGGAGCGATGAGCAGTTCTTC
CDR3: CASSESPGTSGRSDEQFF